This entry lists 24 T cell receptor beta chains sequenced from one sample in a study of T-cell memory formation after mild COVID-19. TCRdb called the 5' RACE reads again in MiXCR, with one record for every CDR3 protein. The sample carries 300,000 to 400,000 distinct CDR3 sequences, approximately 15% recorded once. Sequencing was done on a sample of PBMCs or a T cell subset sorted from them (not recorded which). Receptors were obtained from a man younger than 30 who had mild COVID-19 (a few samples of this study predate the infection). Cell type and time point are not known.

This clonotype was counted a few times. The CDR3 spells CASLTGPYPTGELFF. In DNA, the CDR3 is TGCGCCAGCCTCACCGGGCCTTACCCTACCGGGGAGCTGTTTTTT. V is TRBV10-2 and J is TRBJ2-2; D is undetermined. CDR3 length equals 15 residues. CDR1 WSHSY and CDR2 SAAADI come from the germline V gene. The V gene lost 8 bases and the J gene lost 5 bases, with 18 bases spanning the gap.

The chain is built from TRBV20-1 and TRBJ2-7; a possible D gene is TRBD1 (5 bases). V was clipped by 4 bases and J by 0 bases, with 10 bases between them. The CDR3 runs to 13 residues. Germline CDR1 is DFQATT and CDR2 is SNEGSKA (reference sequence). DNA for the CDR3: TGCAGTGCTATTCCAGACAGCTCCTACGAGCAGTACGTC. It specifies CSAIPDSSYEQYV.

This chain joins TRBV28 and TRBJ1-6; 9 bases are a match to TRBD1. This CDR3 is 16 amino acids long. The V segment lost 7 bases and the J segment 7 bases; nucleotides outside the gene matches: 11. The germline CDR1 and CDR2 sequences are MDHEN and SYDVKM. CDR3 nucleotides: TGTGCCAGCACCCCGGGAGGGACAGGGCGCAATTCACCCCTCCACTTT. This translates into CASTPGGTGRNSPLHF.

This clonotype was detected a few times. DNA of the CDR3: TGTGCCTCCGATCCGGGACAGGGGACCGGCAACTATGGCTACACCTTC. Translation: CASDPGQGTGNYGYTF. V gene TRBV10-3 combines with J gene TRBJ1-2, with TRBD1 matching over 10 bases. The trim removed 11 bases at V and 2 bases at J, leaving 14 bases unmatched. This CDR3 comprises 16 residues. Germline loops: CDR1 ENHRY, CDR2 SYGVKD.

The CDR3 DNA follows: TGTGCCACCAGCAGAGTTCCCCAGGCTGAGCAGTTCTTC. Translation gives CATSRVPQAEQFF. The V gene is TRBV15, the J gene TRBJ2-1, with D unresolved. V lost 1 base, J lost 9 bases, and 10 bases lay in between. The germline CDR1 and CDR2 sequences are LNHNV and YYDKDF (reference sequence). This CDR3 is 13 amino acids long.

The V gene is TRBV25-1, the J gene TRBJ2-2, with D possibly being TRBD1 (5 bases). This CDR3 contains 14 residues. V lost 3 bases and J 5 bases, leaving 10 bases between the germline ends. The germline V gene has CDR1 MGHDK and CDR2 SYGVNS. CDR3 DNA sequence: TGTGCCAGCAGTGACAGGGAAGGTACCGGGGAGCTGTTTTTT. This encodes CASSDREGTGELFF.

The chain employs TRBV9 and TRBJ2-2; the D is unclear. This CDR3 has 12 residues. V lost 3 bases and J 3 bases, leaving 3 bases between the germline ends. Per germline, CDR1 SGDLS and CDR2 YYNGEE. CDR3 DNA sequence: TGTGCCAGCAGCGCATACACCGGGGAGCTGTTTTTT. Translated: CASSAYTGELFF. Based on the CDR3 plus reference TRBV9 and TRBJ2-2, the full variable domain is DSGVTQTPKHLITATGQRVTLRCSPRSGDLSVYWYQQSLDQGLQFLIQYYNGEERAKGNILERFSAQQFPDLHSELNLSSLELGDSALYFCASSAYTGELFFGEGSRLTVL.

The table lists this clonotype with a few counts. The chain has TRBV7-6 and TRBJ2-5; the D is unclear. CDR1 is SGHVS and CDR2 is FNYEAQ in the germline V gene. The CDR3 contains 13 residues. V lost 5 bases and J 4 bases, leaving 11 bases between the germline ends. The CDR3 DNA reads TGTGCCAGCAGCCCCGACTTAAGAGAGACCCAGTACTTC. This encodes CASSPDLRETQYF.

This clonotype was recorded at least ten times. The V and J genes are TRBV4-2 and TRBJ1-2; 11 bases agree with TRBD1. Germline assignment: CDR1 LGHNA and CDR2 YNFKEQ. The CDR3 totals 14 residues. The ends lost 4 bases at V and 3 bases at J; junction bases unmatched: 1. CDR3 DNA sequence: TGTGCCAGCAGCCGGGACAGGGGGGACTATGGCTACACCTTC. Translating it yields CASSRDRGDYGYTF.

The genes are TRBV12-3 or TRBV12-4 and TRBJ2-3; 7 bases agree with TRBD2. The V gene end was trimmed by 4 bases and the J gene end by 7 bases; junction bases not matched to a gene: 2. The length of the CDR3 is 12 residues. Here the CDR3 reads CASSWGGNTQYF. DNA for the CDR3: TGTGCCAGCAGTTGGGGGGGGAATACGCAGTATTTT.

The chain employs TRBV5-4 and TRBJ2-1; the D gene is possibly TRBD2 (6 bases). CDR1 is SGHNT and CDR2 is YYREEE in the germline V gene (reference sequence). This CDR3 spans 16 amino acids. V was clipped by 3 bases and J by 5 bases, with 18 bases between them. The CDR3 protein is CASSWGPGSGNNEQFF. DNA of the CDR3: TGTGCCAGCAGCTGGGGCCCCGGGAGTGGCAACAATGAGCAGTTCTTC.

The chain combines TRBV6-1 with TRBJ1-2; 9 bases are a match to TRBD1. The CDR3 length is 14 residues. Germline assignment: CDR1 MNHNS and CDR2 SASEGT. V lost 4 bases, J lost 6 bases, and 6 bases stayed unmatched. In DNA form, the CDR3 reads TGTGCCAGCAGTGTCTTACAGGGGGCCCATGGCTACACCTTC. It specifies CASSVLQGAHGYTF.

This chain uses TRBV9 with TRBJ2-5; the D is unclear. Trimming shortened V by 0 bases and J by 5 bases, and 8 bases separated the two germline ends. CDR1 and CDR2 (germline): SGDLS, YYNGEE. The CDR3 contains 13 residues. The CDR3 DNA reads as TGTGCCAGCAGCGTAGTCCCCCGGGAGACCCAGTACTTC. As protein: CASSVVPRETQYF.

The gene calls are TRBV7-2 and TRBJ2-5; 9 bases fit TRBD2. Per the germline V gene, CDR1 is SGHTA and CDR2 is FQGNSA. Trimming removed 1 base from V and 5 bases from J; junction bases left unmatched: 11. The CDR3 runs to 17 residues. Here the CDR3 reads CASSLGPLSGGRETQYF. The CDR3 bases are TGTGCCAGCAGCTTAGGCCCCTTGAGCGGGGGGCGGGAGACCCAGTACTTC.

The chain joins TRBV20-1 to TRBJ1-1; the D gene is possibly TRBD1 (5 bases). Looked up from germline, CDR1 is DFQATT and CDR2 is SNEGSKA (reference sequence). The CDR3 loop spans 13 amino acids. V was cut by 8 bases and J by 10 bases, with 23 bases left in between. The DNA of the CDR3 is TGCAGTCCACACGTCGCAGGGTTATGGGGAGCTTTCTTT. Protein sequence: CSPHVAGLWGAFF.

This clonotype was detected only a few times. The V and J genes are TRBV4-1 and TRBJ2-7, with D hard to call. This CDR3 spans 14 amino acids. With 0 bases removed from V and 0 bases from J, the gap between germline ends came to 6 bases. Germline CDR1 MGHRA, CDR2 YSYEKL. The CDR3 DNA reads TGCGCCAGCAGCCAAGACGGGTCCTCCTACGAGCAGTACTTC. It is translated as CASSQDGSSYEQYF.

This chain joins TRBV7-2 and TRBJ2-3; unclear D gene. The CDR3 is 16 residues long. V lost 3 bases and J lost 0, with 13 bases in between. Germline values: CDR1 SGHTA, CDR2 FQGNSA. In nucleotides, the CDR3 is TGTGCCAGCAGCTTCAAGCTTCTGGCGAGCACAGATACGCAGTATTTT. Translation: CASSFKLLASTDTQYF.

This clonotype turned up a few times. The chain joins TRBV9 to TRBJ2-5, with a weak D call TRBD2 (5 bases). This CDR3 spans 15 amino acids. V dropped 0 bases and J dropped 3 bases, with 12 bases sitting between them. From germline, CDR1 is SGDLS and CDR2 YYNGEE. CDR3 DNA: TGTGCCAGCAGCGTAGGGAGAGAGAGGGAAGAGACCCAGTACTTC. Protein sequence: CASSVGREREETQYF.

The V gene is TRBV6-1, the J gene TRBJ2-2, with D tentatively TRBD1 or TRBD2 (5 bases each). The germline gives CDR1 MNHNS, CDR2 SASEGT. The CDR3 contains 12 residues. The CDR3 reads CGGGSNTGELFF. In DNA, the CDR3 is TGTGGGGGCGGGTCCAACACCGGGGAGCTGTTTTTT.

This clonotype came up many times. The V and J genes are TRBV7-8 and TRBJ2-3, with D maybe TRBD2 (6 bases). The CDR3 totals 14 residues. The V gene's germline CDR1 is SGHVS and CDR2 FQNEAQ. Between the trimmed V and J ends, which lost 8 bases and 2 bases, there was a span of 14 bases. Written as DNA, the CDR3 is TGTGCCAGCGGGGCCGGGGGACTCACAGATACGCAGTATTTT. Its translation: CASGAGGLTDTQYF. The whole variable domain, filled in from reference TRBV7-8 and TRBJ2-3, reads GAGVSQSPRYKVAKRGQDVALRCDPISGHVSLFWYQQALGQGPEFLTYFQNEAQLDKSGLPSDRFFAERPEGSVSTLKIQRTQQEDSAVYLCASGAGGLTDTQYFGPGTRLTVL.

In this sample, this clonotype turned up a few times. In DNA form, the CDR3 reads TGCGCCAGCAGCCAAGATCGGGCATGGGGAACAGAGACCCAGTACTTC. Translated, it gives CASSQDRAWGTETQYF. The gene calls are TRBV4-3 and TRBJ2-5, with D unclear. Germline CDR1 reads LGHNA; CDR2 reads YSLEER. This CDR3 spans 16 amino acids. The V end lost 0 bases, the J end lost 4 bases, and 15 bases lay between the germline ends.

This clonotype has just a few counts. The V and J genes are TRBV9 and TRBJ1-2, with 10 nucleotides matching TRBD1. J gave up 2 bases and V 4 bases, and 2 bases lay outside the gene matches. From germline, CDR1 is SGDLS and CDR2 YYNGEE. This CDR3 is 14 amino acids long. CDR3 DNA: TGTGCCAGCAGCTGGACAGGGGGGAACTATGGCTACACCTTC. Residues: CASSWTGGNYGYTF.

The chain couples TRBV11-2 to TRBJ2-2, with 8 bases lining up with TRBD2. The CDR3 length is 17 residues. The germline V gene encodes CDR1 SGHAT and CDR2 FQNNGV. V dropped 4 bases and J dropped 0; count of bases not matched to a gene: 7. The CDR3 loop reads CASSSIRLATNTGELFF. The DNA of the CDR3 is TGTGCCAGCAGCTCAATCCGACTAGCGACGAACACCGGGGAGCTGTTTTTT. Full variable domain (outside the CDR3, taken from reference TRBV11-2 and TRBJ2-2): EAGVAQSPRYKIIEKRQSVAFWCNPISGHATLYWYQQILGQGPKLLIQFQNNGVVDDSQLPKDRFSAERLKGVDSTLKIQPAKLEDSAVYLCASSSIRLATNTGELFFGEGSRLTVL.

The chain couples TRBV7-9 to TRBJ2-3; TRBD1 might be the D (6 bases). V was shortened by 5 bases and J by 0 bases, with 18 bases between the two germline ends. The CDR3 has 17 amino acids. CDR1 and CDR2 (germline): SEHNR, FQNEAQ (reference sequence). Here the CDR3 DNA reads TGTGCCAGCAGCGCCTCCTCCGGGACAACTAGCACAGATACGCAGTATTTT. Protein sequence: CASSASSGTTSTDTQYF.